Below are 27 T cell receptor beta chains sequenced from a single sample in a study of blood T cell repertoires in COVID-19. Some clones are missing from TCRdb's copy, which holds only in-frame ones; the method was immunoSEQ multiplex PCR. The profile shows 65,000 to 90,000 clones, around 86% of them singletons. Sequencing was carried out using peripheral blood. These receptors originate from a man aged 45-65 years with active COVID-19.

This rearrangement joins TRBV21-1 to TRBJ2-1; TRBD2 reflects the table's D call only, with no check against the DNA. TRBV21-1 counts as a pseudogene. The CDR3 extends over 16 amino acids. The CDR3 region has the DNA TGTGCCAGCAAGGAACTAGCGGGACTCCTTTGGAATGAGCAGTTCTTC. It translates to CASKELAGLLWNEQFF.

This clone was detected ten times or more. This chain joins TRBV28 and TRBJ1-1; D is undetermined. Trimming took 10 bases from V and 0 from J, leaving 18 bases between them. This CDR3 comprises 15 residues. From germline, CDR1 is MDHEN and CDR2 SYDVKM. CDR3 in amino acids: CAITGSAIMNTEAFF. The CDR3 region has the DNA TGTGCCATCACGGGGAGCGCAATAATGAACACTGAAGCTTTCTTT.

The rearrangement joins TRBV6-5 to TRBJ2-3; TRBD2 matches at 10 bases. CDR3 size: 15 residues. In germline, CDR1 is MNHEY, CDR2 SVGAGI. V gave up 0 bases and J gave up 4 bases; unmatched junction bases: 1. The DNA for the CDR3 is TGTGCCAGCAGTTACTCAGCGGGGGGGGCAGATACGCAGTATTTT. It yields the protein CASSYSAGGADTQYF.

The chain couples TRBV7-3 to TRBJ1-3; TRBD1 agrees at 7 bases. Looked up from germline, CDR1 is SGHTA and CDR2 is FQGTGA. V lost 4 bases, J lost 0 bases, and 6 bases stayed unmatched. There are 16 residues in the CDR3. The CDR3 protein is CASSWGQPSSGNTIYF. For the CDR3, the DNA is TGTGCCAGCAGCTGGGGACAGCCTAGCTCTGGAAACACCATATATTTT.

The rearrangement uses TRBV28 and TRBJ2-7; maybe TRBD1 (6 bases). From germline, CDR1 is MDHEN and CDR2 SYDVKM. There are 16 residues in the CDR3. The V gene lost 4 bases and the J gene lost 6 bases, with 22 bases spanning the gap. CDR3 loop: CASSSRYPWDIVEQYF. The CDR3 DNA reads as TGTGCCAGCAGTTCCCGCTACCCCTGGGACATTGTCGAGCAGTACTTC. The full variable domain, rest sourced from reference TRBV28 and TRBJ2-7, is DVKVTQSSRYLVKRTGEKVFLECVQDMDHENMFWYRQDPGLGLRLIYFSYDVKMKEKGDIPEGYSVSREKKERFSLILESASTNQTSMYLCASSSRYPWDIVEQYFGPGTRLTVT.

The chain combines TRBV27 with TRBJ1-4; D unclear. The CDR3 spans 14 residues. Per germline, CDR1 MNHEY and CDR2 SMNVEV (reference sequence). Trimming pared 5 bases from V and 4 bases from J, leaving 11 bases between. As DNA, the CDR3 is TGTGCCAGCAGTCCGAGGGCGAGTAATGAAAAACTGTTTTTT. It is translated as CASSPRASNEKLFF.

The chain carries TRBV6-5 and TRBJ1-1; 9 bases match TRBD1. This CDR3 is 12 amino acids long. The V gene end was trimmed by 6 bases and the J gene end by 5 bases; junction bases not matched to a gene: 1. Per the germline V gene, CDR1 is MNHEY and CDR2 is SVGAGI. The CDR3 DNA reads TGTGCCAGCAGGACAGGGGGGACTGAAGCTTTCTTT. Translating it yields CASRTGGTEAFF.

This chain uses TRBV19 with TRBJ2-7, with 7 bases fitting TRBD1. CDR1 is LNHDA, CDR2 SQIVND, per germline (reference sequence). Losses at the gene ends were 4 bases for V and 4 bases for J; bases not matched to a gene: 4. The CDR3 totals 13 residues. The CDR3 sequence is CASSKGQIYEQYF. CDR3 bases: TGTGCCAGTAGTAAGGGACAGATTTACGAGCAGTACTTC.

The chain has TRBV29-1 and TRBJ2-3; maybe TRBD1 (6 bases). The CDR3 is made up of 15 amino acids. CDR1 and CDR2 (germline): SQVTM, ANQGSEA. The V and J ends lost 7 bases and 0 bases respectively, with 17 bases between them. CDR3 sequence: CSALGDTSSTDTQYF. DNA for the CDR3: TGCAGCGCTCTCGGGGACACAAGTAGCACAGATACGCAGTATTTT.

V usage is TRBV6-2 or TRBV6-3 and J usage is TRBJ1-5; 8 bases are a match to TRBD1. V was clipped by 5 bases and J by 9 bases; unmatched bases: 6. CDR1 MNHEY and CDR2 SVGEGT come from the germline V gene. The CDR3 loop spans 13 amino acids. CDR3 sequence (DNA): TGTGCCAGCAGTGCCGGGACAGGAAGGCCCCAGCATTTT. Protein product: CASSAGTGRPQHF.

V gene TRBV7-2 combines with J gene TRBJ2-7, with D maybe TRBD1 (5 bases). The CDR3 runs to 13 residues. Per germline, CDR1 SGHTA and CDR2 FQGNSA. V dropped 6 bases and J dropped 6 bases, with 15 bases sitting between them. DNA of the CDR3: TGTGCCAGCAGGGGAATTACAGGCGGCGAGCAGTACTTC. It encodes CASRGITGGEQYF.

This clone was seen a single time. The CDR3 spells CASSPGQGSAGELFF. The DNA for the CDR3 is TGCGCCAGCAGCCCGGGACAGGGTAGCGCCGGGGAGCTGTTTTTT. V and J are TRBV5-1 and TRBJ2-2; 9 bases agree with TRBD1. The germline V gene encodes CDR1 SGHRS and CDR2 YFSETQ. The CDR3 has 15 amino acids. Unmatched junction bases numbered 7, after V lost 4 bases and J lost 6 bases.

The chain has TRBV28 and TRBJ1-3, with TRBD1 identical over 8 bases. CDR3 length equals 18 residues. Germline trimming cut 5 bases from V and 0 bases from J; bases unmatched to any gene: 12. Per the germline V gene, CDR1 is MDHEN and CDR2 is SYDVKM. In DNA form, the CDR3 reads TGTGCCAGCAGTCTCGCTACCGGGACAGGATTCTCTGGAAACACCATATATTTT. It encodes CASSLATGTGFSGNTIYF.

The CDR3: CAITGTEAYEQYF. CDR3 bases: TGTGCCATCACCGGGACAGAGGCCTACGAGCAGTACTTC. The rearrangement uses TRBV10-3 and TRBJ2-7; 7 bases map to TRBD1. V trimming: 7 bases; J trimming: 2 bases; junction bases outside the gene matches: 5. CDR1 and CDR2 from the germline V gene are ENHRY and SYGVKD. The CDR3 loop spans 13 amino acids.

The CDR3 spells CASSLRPGGSEKLFF. The CDR3, as DNA: TGTGCCAGCAGCCTACGTCCGGGGGGCAGTGAAAAACTGTTTTTT. The genes are TRBV7-2 and TRBJ1-4; D is perhaps TRBD1 (6 bases). This CDR3 region has 15 residues. Trimming pared 5 bases from V and 7 bases from J, leaving 17 bases between. Germline assignment: CDR1 SGHTA and CDR2 FQGNSA.

This sequence joins TRBV18 and TRBJ2-2; TRBD2 agrees at 9 bases. With V trimmed by 7 bases and J by 0 bases, 6 bases remained unmatched. Germline assignment: CDR1 KGHSH and CDR2 LQKENI. The CDR3 spans 16 residues. CDR3 loop: CASYGTSRSNTGELFF. For the CDR3, the DNA is TGTGCCAGCTATGGGACTAGCAGATCGAACACCGGGGAGCTGTTTTTT.

The chain employs TRBV6-1 and TRBJ1-1; TRBD1 matches 8 bases. CDR3 size: 15 residues. The ends lost 3 bases at V and 1 base at J; junction bases unmatched: 4. Looked up from germline, CDR1 is MNHNS and CDR2 is SASEGT. Here the CDR3 DNA reads TGTGCCAGCAGTGACAGGGGGCGGGCGAACACTGAAGCTTTCTTT. Translation gives CASSDRGRANTEAFF.

The V and J genes are TRBV28 and TRBJ2-3, with D perhaps TRBD2 (6 bases). The CDR3 spans 15 residues. Germline V gives CDR1 MDHEN, CDR2 SYDVKM. V lost 5 bases and J lost 8, with 20 bases in between. This chain's CDR3 is CASSPPQVWGGTQYF. Here the CDR3 DNA reads TGTGCCAGCAGTCCGCCTCAGGTGTGGGGAGGTACGCAGTATTTT.

The chain combines TRBV19 with TRBJ1-5; D gene ambiguous. The CDR3 runs 15 residues. V was clipped by 1 base and J by 0 bases, with 7 bases between them. CDR1 is LNHDA, CDR2 SQIVND, per germline (reference sequence). This CDR3 is CASSIGQNSNQPQHF. The CDR3 DNA reads TGTGCCAGTAGTATAGGGCAGAATAGCAATCAGCCCCAGCATTTT.

The genes are TRBV5-5 and TRBJ2-7, with 8 bases aligning to TRBD1. CDR1 is SGHKS and CDR2 is YYEKEE in the germline V gene (reference sequence). The length of the CDR3 is 13 residues. The V segment lost 4 bases and the J segment 2 bases; nucleotides outside the gene matches: 2. The CDR3 nucleotides read TGTGCCAGCAGCGCACAGGGGGCCTACGAGCAGTACTTC. Its protein product is CASSAQGAYEQYF.

The rearrangement links TRBV5-1 to TRBJ1-2, with unresolved D. V was pared by 3 bases and J by 3 bases, with 15 bases between. The CDR3 loop spans 15 amino acids. CDR1 and CDR2 from the germline V gene are SGHRS and YFSETQ. In nucleotides, the CDR3 is TGCGCCAGCAGCTCCCGGGGAACGACGGACTATGGCTACACCTTC. Protein: CASSSRGTTDYGYTF.

This clone was counted a few times. The chain combines TRBV2 with TRBJ2-2; D ambiguous. The V gene lost 1 base and the J gene lost 2 bases, with 8 bases spanning the gap. The V gene's germline CDR1 is SNHLY and CDR2 FYNNEI. The CDR3 length is 15 residues. The CDR3 is CASSEVRLNTGELFF. CDR3 DNA: TGTGCCAGCAGTGAAGTGAGGCTCAACACCGGGGAGCTGTTTTTT.

This clone was counted once. This rearrangement joins TRBV6-5 to TRBJ1-4; tentative D call: TRBD1 (5 bases). CDR1 and CDR2 from the germline V gene are MNHEY and SVGAGI. CDR3 size: 14 residues. V shed 2 bases and J shed 6 bases, with 10 bases lying between them. As DNA, the CDR3 is TGTGCCAGCAGTTACATGGGGGGAGATGAAAAACTGTTTTTT. The encoded protein is CASSYMGGDEKLFF.

The chain recombines TRBV9 with TRBJ2-1, with 8 positions matching TRBD2. CDR3 length: 17 residues. Germline V gene lookup returns CDR1 SGDLS and CDR2 YYNGEE. The trim removed 4 bases at V and 5 bases at J, leaving 14 bases unmatched. The CDR3 spells CASSPRLGLGVNNEQFF. The CDR3 nucleotides are TGTGCCAGCAGCCCGCGGTTGGGACTAGGGGTCAACAATGAGCAGTTCTTC.

The chain combines TRBV13 with TRBJ2-5; 12 positions agree with TRBD2. Per germline, CDR1 PRHDT and CDR2 FYEKMQ (reference sequence). V shed 0 bases and J 1 base; nucleotides not matched to a gene: 12. There are 20 residues in the CDR3. The CDR3 DNA is TGTGCCAGCAGCTTAGGGGTCGGACTAGCGGGAATGGGGCTCCAAGAGACCCAGTACTTC. Protein: CASSLGVGLAGMGLQETQYF.

The rearrangement uses TRBV5-1 and TRBJ2-5, with TRBD1 as a possible D gene (8 bases). CDR1 is SGHRS, CDR2 YFSETQ, per germline. The CDR3 contains 15 residues. V gave up 9 bases and J gave up 4 bases, with 22 bases separating them. CDR3 in amino acids: CATMPQGGWSETQYF. The CDR3 nucleotides read TGCGCCACCATGCCACAGGGGGGGTGGTCAGAGACCCAGTACTTC.

Comment on this clone: One end of the junction does not line up with germline, which may come from a read error. This chain joins TRBV18 and TRBJ2-6; 11 positions agree with TRBD1. In germline, CDR1 is KGHSH, CDR2 LQKENI. The CDR3 is 20 residues long. The CDR3 reads CASLPGQGATSFSGANVLTF. The CDR3 nucleotides are TGTGCCAGCTTACCAGGACAGGGGGCAACGTCGTTCTCTGGGGCCAACGTCCTGACTTTC.